The source of this T cell receptor (beta chain) is a study of cytomegalovirus exposure and HLA in healthy donors. Study conclusions and caveats: Among the CMV-associated chains, three were confirmed in vitro as specific for CMV antigens. The study designated some 180 TCR beta chains cytomegalovirus-associated.

Looked up from germline, CDR1 is MDHEN and CDR2 is SYDVKM. The length of the CDR3 is 16 residues. V lost 5 bases to trimming and J lost 2 bases, with 18 bases between them. Here immunoSEQ multiplex PCR was the method, and the copy in TCRdb shows in-frame clones only, minus some. The repertoire holds roughly 150,000 clones, with approximately 94% as singletons. Concerning this clone: Its cognate antigen is unknown.

The chain employs TRBV28 and TRBJ2-5; tentatively, D is TRBD1 (6 bases). Sequenced material: PBMCs. The TCR comes from a man aged 18 to 29 in good health and CMV-seropositive. CDR3 DNA: TGTGCCAGCAGTCTAGGGCGGACAGACCAACAAGAGACCCAGTACTTC. Protein product: CASSLGRTDQQETQYF.